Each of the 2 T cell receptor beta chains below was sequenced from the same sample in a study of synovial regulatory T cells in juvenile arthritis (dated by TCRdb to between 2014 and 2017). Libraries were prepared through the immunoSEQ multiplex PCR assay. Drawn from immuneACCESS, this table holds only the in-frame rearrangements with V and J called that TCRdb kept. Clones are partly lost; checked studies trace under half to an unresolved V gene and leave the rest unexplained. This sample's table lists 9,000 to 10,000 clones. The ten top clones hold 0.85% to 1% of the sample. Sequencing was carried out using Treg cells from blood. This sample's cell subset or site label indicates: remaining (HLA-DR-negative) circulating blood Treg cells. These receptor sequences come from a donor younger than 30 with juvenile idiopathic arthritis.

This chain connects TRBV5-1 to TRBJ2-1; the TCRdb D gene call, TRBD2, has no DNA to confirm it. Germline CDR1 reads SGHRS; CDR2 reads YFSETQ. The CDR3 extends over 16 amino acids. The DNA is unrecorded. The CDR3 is CASSLGGLAGYNEQFF.

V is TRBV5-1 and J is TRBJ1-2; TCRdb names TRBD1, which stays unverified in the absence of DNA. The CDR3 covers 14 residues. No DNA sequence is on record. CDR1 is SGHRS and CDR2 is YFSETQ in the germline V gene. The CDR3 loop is CASSLGQTSYGYTF.